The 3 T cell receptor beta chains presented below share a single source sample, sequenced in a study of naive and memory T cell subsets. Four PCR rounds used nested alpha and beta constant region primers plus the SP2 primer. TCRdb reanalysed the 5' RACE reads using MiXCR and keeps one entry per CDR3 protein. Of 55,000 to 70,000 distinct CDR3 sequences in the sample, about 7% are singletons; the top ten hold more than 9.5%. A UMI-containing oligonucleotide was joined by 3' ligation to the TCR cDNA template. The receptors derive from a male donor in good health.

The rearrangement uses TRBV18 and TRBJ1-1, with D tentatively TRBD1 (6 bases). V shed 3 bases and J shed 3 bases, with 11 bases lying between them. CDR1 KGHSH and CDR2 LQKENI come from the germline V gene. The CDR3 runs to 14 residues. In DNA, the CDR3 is TGTGCCAGCTCACCTCCCCCAGGGGACACTGAAGCTTTCTTT. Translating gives CASSPPPGDTEAFF. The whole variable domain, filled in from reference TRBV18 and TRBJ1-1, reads NAGVMQNPRHLVRRRGQEARLRCSPMKGHSHVYWYRQLPEEGLKFMVYLQKENIIDESGMPKERFSAEFPKEGPSILRIQQVVRGDSAAYFCASSPPPGDTEAFFGQGTRLTVV.

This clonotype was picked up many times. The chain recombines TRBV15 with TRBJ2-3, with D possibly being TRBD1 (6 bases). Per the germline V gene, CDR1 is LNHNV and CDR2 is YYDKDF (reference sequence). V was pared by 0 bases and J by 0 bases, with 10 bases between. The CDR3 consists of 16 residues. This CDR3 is CATSREDSPSTDTQYF. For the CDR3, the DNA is TGTGCCACCAGCAGAGAGGACAGTCCTAGCACAGATACGCAGTATTTT. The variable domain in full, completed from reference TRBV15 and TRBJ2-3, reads DAMVIQNPRYQVTQFGKPVTLSCSQTLNHNVMYWYQQKSSQAPKLLFHYYDKDFNNEADTPDNFQSRRPNTSFCFLDIRSPGLGDTAMYLCATSREDSPSTDTQYFGPGTRLTVL.

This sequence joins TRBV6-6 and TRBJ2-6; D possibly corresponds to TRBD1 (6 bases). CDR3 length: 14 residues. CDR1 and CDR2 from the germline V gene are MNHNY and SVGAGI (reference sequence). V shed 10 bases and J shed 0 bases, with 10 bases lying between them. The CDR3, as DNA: TGTGCCACCCGAGGGGGCTCTGGGGCCAACGTCCTGACTTTC. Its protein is CATRGGSGANVLTF.